The entry that follows covers one T cell receptor beta chain sequence. Its antigen is not identified. Sampling of blood occurred at baseline, cycle 4 day 1, and cycle 7 day 1. This entry is derived from a study of OX40 agonist ivuxolimab in advanced cancers. Study details: Partial responses, seen in three patients, involved one hepatocellular carcinoma and two cutaneous melanomas. Study conclusions and caveats: No antigen was identified for the clonally expanded peripheral T cells.

This table comes from immunoSEQ multiplex PCR, and its TCRdb copy is limited to in-frame clones, with some not included. The table shows 52,000 or so clones, with less than 90% occurring only once. Germline V lookup: CDR1 SNHLY, CDR2 FYNNEI. V lost 1 base, J lost 9 bases, and 7 bases lay in between. This CDR3 contains 12 residues. This chain uses TRBV2 with TRBJ2-1, with D possibly called TRBD1 or TRBD2 (5 bases each). The input for sequencing was CD4+ or CD8+ T cells sorted from blood, taken in a trial of the OX40 agonist ivuxolimab. The TCR was taken from an adult with an advanced solid tumor such as melanoma, head and neck, liver or kidney cancer. CDR3 protein: CASSEGGPEQFF. CDR3 nucleotides: TGTGCCAGCAGTGAAGGGGGACCTGAGCAGTTCTTC.